This T cell receptor beta chain was observed in a study of blood T cell repertoires in COVID-19. Study processing details: Amplified reference gene primers provided the basis for estimating nucleated cell counts. Assay used: immunoSEQ multiplex PCR; TCRdb lists only in-frame clones, some missing. The V and J calls and the clone size are those of that table, but D and trimming were determined from the DNA. The data show approximately 94,000 clones, 84% seen once. V gave up 2 bases and J gave up 4 bases, with 12 bases separating them. CDR1 and CDR2 from the germline V gene are SEHNR and FQNEAQ (reference sequence). The CDR3 covers 16 residues.

The source material was peripheral blood. The J gene is TRBJ1-6, the V gene TRBV7-9; D not certain. The TCR was taken from a man aged 55 to 70 with acute or convalescent COVID-19. For the CDR3, the DNA is TGTGCCAGCAGCTTATCTCAGACTACTTATAATTCACCCCTCCACTTT. The encoded protein is CASSLSQTTYNSPLHF.